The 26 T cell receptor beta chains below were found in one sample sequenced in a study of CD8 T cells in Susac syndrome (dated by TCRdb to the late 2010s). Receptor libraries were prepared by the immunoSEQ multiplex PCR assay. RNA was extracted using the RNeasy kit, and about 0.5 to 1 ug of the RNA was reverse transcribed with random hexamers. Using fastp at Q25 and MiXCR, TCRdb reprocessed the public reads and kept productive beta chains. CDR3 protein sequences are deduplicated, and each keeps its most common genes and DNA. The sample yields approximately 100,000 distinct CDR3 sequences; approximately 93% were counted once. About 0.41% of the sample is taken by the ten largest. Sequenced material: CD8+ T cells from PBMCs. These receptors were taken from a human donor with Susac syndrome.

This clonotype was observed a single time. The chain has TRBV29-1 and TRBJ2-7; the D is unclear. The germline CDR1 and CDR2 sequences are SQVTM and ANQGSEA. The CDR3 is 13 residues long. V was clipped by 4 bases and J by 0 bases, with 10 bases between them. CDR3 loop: CSVVTPISYEQYF. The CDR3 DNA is TGCAGCGTTGTGACACCGATCTCCTACGAGCAGTACTTC.

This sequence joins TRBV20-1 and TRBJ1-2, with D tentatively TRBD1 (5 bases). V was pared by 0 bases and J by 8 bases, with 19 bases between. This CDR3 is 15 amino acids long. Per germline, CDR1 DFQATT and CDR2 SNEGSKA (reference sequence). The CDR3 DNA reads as TGCAGTGCTAGAGATCGGTCCGGCAGGGAGCAGGGCTACACCTTC. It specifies CSARDRSGREQGYTF.

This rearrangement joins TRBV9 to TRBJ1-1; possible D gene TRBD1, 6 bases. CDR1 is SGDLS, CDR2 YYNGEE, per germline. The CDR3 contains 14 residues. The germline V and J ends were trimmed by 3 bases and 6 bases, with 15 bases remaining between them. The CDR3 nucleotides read TGTGCCAGCAGCGAAGGGGGATCGGGCGCTGAAGCTTTCTTT. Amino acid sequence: CASSEGGSGAEAFF.

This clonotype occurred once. For the CDR3, the DNA is TGTGCCAGCAGCGGGACCCCCGGGGAGCTGTTTTTT. Protein sequence: CASSGTPGELFF. J is TRBJ2-2 and V is TRBV7-9, with D possibly being TRBD1 or TRBD2 (5 bases each). The CDR3 spans 12 residues. V lost 5 bases, J lost 6 bases, and 7 bases lay in between. Per germline, CDR1 SEHNR and CDR2 FQNEAQ (reference sequence).

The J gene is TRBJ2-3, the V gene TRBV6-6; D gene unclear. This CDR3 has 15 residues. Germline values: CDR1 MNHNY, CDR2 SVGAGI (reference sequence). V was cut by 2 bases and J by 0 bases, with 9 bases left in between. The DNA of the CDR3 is TGTGCCAGCAGTTACCAGTCGATTAGCACAGATACGCAGTATTTT. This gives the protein CASSYQSISTDTQYF.

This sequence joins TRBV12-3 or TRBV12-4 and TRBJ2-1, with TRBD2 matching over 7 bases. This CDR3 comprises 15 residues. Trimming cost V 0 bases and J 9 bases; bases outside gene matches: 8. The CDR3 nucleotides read TGTGCCAGCAGTTTAGCCCCCCTAGCGGTAGGTGAGCAGTTCTTC. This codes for CASSLAPLAVGEQFF.

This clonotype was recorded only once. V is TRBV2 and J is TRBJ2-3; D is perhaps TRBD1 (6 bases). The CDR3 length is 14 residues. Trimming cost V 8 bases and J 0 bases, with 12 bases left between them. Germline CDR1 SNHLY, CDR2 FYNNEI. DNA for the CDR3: TGTGCCAGCCCGACGCAGGGGAGCACAGATACGCAGTATTTT. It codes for CASPTQGSTDTQYF.

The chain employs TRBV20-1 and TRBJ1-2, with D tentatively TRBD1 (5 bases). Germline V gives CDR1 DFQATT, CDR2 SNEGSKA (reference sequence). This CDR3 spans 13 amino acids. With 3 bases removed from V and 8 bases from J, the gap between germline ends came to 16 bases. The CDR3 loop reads CSASSPGDAGYTF. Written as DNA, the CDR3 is TGCAGTGCTAGTTCCCCCGGGGACGCGGGCTACACCTTC.

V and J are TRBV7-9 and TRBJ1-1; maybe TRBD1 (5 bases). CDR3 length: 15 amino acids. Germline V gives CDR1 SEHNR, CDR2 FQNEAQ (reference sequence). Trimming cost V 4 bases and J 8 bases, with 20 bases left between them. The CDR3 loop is CASSSSGGSVGEAFF. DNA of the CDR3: TGTGCCAGCAGCTCCTCCGGGGGAAGTGTCGGGGAAGCTTTCTTT.

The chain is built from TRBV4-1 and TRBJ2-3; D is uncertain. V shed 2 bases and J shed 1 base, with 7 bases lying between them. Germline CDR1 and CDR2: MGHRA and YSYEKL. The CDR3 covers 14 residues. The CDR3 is CASSQLTGTDTQYF. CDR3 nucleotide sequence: TGCGCCAGCAGCCAATTAACGGGCACAGATACGCAGTATTTT.

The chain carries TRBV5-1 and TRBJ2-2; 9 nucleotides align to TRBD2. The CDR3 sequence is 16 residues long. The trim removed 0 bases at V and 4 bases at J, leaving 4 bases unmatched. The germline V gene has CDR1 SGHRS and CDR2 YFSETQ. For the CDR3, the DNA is TGCGCCAGCAGCTTGGAGGGACTAGCTGCCACCGGGGAGCTGTTTTTT. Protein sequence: CASSLEGLAATGELFF.

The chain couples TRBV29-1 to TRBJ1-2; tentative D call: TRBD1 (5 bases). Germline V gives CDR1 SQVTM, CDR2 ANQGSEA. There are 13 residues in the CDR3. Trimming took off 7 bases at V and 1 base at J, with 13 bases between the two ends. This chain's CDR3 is CSAGRQSNYGYTF. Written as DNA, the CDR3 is TGCAGCGCCGGCCGACAGAGTAACTATGGCTACACCTTC.

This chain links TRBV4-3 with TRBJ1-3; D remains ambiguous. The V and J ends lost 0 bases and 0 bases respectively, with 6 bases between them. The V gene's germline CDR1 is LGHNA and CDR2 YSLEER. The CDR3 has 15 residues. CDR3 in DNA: TGCGCCAGCAGCCAAGATAATACCTCTGGAAACACCATATATTTT. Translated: CASSQDNTSGNTIYF.

Written as DNA, the CDR3 is TGCGCCAGCAGCCCGGATGGGGACGGTGGGGCCAACGTCCTGACTTTC. Protein sequence: CASSPDGDGGANVLTF. The J gene is TRBJ2-6, the V gene TRBV5-1; perhaps D is TRBD1 or TRBD2 (5 bases each). The V end lost 4 bases, the J end lost 3 bases, and 14 bases lay between the germline ends. Germline CDR1 SGHRS, CDR2 YFSETQ. The CDR3 totals 16 residues.

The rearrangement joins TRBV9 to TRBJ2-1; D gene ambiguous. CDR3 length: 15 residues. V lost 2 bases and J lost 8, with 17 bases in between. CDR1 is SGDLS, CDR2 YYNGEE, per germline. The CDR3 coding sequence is TGTGCCAGCAGCGTCCACCTCACCGAGCGATATGAGCAGTTCTTC. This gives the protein CASSVHLTERYEQFF.

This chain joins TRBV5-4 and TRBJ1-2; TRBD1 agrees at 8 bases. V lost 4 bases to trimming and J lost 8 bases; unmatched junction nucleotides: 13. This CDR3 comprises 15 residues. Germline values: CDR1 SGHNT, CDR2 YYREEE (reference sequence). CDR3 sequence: CASSTPQGVAWGYTF. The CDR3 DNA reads TGTGCCAGCAGCACTCCACAGGGGGTTGCGTGGGGCTACACCTTC.

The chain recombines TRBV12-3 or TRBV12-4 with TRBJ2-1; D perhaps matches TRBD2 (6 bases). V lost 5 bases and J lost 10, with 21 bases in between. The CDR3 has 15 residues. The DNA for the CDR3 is TGTGCCAGCAGTGTGGATGGGCGGGGTCACATAGAGCAGTTCTTC. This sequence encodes CASSVDGRGHIEQFF.

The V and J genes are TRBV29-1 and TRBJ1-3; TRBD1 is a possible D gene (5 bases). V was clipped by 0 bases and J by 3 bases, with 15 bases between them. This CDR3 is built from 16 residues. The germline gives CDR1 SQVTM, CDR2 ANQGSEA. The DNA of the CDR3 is TGCAGCGTTGAAGATCTGGGGGAGACCGATGGAAACACCATATATTTT. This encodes CSVEDLGETDGNTIYF.

The CDR3 is CASSYREVAGANVLTF. Here the CDR3 DNA reads TGTGCCAGCAGTTACCGGGAGGTTGCTGGGGCCAACGTCCTGACTTTC. The chain is built from TRBV6-5 and TRBJ2-6; 7 nucleotides agree with TRBD2. CDR3 length: 16 residues. V was pared by 2 bases and J by 2 bases, with 3 bases of the junction left unmatched. From germline, CDR1 is MNHEY and CDR2 SVGAGI.

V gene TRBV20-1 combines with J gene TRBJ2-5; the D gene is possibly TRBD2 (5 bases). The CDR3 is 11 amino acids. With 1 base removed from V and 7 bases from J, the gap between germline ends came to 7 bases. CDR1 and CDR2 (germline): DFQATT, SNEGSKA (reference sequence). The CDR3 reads CSARGEGTQYF. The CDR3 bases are TGCAGTGCTAGAGGAGAGGGGACCCAGTACTTC.

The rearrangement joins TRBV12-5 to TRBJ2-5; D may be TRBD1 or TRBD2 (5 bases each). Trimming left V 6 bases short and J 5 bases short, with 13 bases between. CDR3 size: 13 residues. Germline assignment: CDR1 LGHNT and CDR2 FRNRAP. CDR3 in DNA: TGTGCTAGTGGGTTGACCGGGGCGGAGACCCAGTACTTC. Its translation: CASGLTGAETQYF.

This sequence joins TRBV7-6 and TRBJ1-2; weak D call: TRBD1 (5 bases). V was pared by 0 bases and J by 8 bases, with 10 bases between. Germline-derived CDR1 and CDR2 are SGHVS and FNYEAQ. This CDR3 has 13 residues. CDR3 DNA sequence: TGTGCCAGCAGCTTAGCGCAAGGGGACGGCTACACCTTC. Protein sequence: CASSLAQGDGYTF.

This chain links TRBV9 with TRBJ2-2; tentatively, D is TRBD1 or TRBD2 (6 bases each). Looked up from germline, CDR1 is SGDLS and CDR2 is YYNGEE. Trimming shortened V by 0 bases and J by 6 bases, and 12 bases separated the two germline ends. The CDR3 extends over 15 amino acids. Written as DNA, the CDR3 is TGTGCCAGCAGCGTAGCGGGGGCAGTCTCCGGGGAGCTGTTTTTT. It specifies CASSVAGAVSGELFF.

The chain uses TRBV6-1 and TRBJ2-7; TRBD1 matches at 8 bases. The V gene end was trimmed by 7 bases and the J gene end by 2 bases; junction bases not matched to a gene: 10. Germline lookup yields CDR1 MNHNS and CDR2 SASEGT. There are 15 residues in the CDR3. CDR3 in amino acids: CASTRGQGLTYEQYF. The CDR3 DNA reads TGTGCCAGCACACGAGGACAGGGCTTAACCTACGAGCAGTACTTC.

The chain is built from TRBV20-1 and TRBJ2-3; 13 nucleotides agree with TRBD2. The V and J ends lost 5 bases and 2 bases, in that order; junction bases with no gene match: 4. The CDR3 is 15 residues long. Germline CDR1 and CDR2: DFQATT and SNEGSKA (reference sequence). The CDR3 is CSAQGLAGTTDTQYF. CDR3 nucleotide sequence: TGCAGTGCTCAGGGACTAGCGGGGACCACAGATACGCAGTATTTT.

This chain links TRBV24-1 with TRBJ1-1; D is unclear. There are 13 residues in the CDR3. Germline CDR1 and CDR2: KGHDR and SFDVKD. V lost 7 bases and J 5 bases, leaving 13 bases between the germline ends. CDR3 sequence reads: CATRRGPGTEAFF. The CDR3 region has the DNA TGTGCCACCAGGCGCGGGCCGGGGACTGAAGCTTTCTTT.